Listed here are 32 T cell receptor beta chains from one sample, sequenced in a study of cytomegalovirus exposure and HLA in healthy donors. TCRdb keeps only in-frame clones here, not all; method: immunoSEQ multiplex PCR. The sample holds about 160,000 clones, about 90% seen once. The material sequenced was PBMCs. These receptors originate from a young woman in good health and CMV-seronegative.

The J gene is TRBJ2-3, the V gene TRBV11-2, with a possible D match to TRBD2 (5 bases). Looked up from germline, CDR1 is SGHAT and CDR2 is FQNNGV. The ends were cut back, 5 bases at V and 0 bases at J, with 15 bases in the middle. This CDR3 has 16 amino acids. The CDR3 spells CASSLRATGSTDTQYF. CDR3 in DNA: TGTGCCAGCAGCCTGAGGGCGACTGGCAGCACAGATACGCAGTATTTT.

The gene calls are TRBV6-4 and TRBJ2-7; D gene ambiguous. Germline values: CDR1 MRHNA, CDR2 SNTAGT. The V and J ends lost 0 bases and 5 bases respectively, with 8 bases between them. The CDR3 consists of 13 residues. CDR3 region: CASSDSVGDEQYF. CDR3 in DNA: TGTGCCAGCAGTGACTCGGTAGGTGACGAGCAGTACTTC.

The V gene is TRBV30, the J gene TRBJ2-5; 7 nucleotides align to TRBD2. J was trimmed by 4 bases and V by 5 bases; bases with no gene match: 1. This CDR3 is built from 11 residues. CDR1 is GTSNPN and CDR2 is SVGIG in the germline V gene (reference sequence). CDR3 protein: CAWGEGETQYF. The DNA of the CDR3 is TGTGCCTGGGGGGAGGGAGAGACCCAGTACTTC.

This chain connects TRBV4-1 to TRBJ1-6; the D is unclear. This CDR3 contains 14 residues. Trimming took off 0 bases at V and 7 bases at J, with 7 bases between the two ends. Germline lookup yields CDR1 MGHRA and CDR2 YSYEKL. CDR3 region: CASSQEATNSPLHF. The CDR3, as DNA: TGCGCCAGCAGCCAAGAAGCAACCAATTCACCCCTCCACTTT.

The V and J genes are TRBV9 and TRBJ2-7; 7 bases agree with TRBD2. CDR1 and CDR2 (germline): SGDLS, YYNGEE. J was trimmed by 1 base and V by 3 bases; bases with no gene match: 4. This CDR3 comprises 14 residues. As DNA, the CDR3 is TGTGCCAGCAGCGCCGCTAGCGGATCCTACGAGCAGTACTTC. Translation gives CASSAASGSYEQYF.

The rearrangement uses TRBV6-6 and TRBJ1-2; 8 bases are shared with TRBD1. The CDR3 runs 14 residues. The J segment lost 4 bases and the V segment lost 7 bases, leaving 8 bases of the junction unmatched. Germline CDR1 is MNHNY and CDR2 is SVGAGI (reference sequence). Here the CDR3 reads CASKKQGAGYGYTF. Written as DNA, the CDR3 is TGTGCCAGCAAAAAGCAGGGGGCGGGCTATGGCTACACCTTC.

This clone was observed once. As DNA, the CDR3 is TGTGCCAGCAGTGCCCGCGACAGGGTGGCTCTCAGTGAGCAGTTCTTC. Its translation: CASSARDRVALSEQFF. This chain connects TRBV28 to TRBJ2-1, with 7 bases fitting TRBD1. V lost 5 bases to trimming and J lost 9 bases; unmatched junction nucleotides: 16. The germline gives CDR1 MDHEN, CDR2 SYDVKM. The CDR3 has 16 amino acids.

In DNA, the CDR3 is TGTGCCAGCAGCTTAAACAGAGATACGCAGTATTTT. It yields the protein CASSLNRDTQYF. The gene calls are TRBV7-3 and TRBJ2-3; D is unresolved. The V gene's germline CDR1 is SGHTA and CDR2 FQGTGA. V was shortened by 1 base and J by 5 bases, with 4 bases between the two germline ends. The CDR3 totals 12 residues. Supplemented by reference TRBV7-3 and TRBJ2-3, the full variable domain reads GAGVSQTPSNKVTEKGKYVELRCDPISGHTALYWYRQSLGQGPEFLIYFQGTGAADDSGLPNDRFFAVRPEGSVSTLKIQRTERGDSAVYLCASSLNRDTQYFGPGTRLTVL.

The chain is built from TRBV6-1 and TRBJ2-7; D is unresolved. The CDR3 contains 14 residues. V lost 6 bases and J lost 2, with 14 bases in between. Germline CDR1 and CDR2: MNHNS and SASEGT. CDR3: CASRALEVTYEQYF. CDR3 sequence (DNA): TGTGCCAGCAGGGCGCTGGAAGTTACCTACGAGCAGTACTTC.

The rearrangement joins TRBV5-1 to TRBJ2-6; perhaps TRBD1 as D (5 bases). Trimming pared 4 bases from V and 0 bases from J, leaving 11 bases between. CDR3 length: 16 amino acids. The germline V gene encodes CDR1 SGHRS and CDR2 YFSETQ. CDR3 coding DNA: TGCGCCAGCAGCGTGAGACAGACCTCTGGGGCCAACGTCCTGACTTTC. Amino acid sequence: CASSVRQTSGANVLTF. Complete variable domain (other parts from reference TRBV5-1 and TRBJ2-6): KAGVTQTPRYLIKTRGQQVTLSCSPISGHRSVSWYQQTPGQGLQFLFEYFSETQRNKGNFPGRFSGRQFSNSRSEMNVSTLELGDSALYLCASSVRQTSGANVLTFGAGSRLTVL.

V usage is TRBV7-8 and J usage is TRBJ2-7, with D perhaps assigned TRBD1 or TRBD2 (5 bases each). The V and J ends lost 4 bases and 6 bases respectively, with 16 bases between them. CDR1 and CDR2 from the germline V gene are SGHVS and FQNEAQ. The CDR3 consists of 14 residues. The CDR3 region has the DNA TGTGCCAGCAGCTACCCAGGGTCTGCGGGCGAGCAGTACTTC. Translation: CASSYPGSAGEQYF.

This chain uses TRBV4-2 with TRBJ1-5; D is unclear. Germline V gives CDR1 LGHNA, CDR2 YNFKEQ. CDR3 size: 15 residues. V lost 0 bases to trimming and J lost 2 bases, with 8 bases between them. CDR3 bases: TGTGCCAGCAGCCAAGAAGGTCGGGGCAATCAGCCCCAGCATTTT. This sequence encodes CASSQEGRGNQPQHF.

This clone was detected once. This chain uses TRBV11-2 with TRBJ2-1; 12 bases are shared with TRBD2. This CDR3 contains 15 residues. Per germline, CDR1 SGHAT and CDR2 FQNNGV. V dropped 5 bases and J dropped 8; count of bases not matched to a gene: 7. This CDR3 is CASSLRLAGEDEQFF. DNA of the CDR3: TGTGCCAGCAGCCTCCGACTAGCGGGAGAAGATGAGCAGTTCTTC.

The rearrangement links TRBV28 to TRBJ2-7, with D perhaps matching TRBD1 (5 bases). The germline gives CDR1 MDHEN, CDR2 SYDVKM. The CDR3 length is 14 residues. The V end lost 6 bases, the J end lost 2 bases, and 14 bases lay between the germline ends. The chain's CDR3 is CASSPGQATYEQYF. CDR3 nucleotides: TGTGCCAGCAGCCCAGGACAAGCCACCTACGAGCAGTACTTC.

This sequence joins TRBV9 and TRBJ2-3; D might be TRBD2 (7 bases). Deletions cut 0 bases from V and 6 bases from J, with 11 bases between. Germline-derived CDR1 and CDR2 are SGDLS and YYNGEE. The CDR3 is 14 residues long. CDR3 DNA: TGTGCCAGCAGCGTAGGCCGCGGGGGCGATACGCAGTATTTT. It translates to CASSVGRGGDTQYF. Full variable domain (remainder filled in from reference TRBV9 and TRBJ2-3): DSGVTQTPKHLITATGQRVTLRCSPRSGDLSVYWYQQSLDQGLQFLIQYYNGEERAKGNILERFSAQQFPDLHSELNLSSLELGDSALYFCASSVGRGGDTQYFGPGTRLTVL.

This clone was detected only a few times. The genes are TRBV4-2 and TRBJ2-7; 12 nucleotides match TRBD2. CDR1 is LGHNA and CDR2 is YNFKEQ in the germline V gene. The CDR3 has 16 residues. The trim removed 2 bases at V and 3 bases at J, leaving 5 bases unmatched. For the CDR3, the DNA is TGTGCCAGCAGCCAATCCGGGACTAGCGGGTACTACGAGCAGTACTTC. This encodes CASSQSGTSGYYEQYF.

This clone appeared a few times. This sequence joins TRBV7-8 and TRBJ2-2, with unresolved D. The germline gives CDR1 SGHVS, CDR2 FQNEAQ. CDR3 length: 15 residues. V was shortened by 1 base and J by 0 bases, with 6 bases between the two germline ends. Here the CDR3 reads CASSLGRPNTGELFF. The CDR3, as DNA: TGTGCCAGCAGCTTAGGGCGTCCGAACACCGGGGAGCTGTTTTTT.

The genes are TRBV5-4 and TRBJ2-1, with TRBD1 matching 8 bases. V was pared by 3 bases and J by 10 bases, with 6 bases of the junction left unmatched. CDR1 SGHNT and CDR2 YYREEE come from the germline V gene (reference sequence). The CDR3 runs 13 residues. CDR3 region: CASSSGRGPEQFF. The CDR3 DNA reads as TGTGCCAGCAGCTCAGGCAGGGGGCCCGAGCAGTTCTTC.

CDR3 region: CSVVGPSGSQETQYF. The CDR3 DNA reads as TGCAGCGTTGTTGGCCCTAGCGGGAGCCAAGAGACCCAGTACTTC. This sequence joins TRBV29-1 and TRBJ2-5; TRBD2 agrees at 10 bases. The CDR3 has 15 residues. V trimming: 4 bases; J trimming: 1 base; junction bases outside the gene matches: 6. Per germline, CDR1 SQVTM and CDR2 ANQGSEA.

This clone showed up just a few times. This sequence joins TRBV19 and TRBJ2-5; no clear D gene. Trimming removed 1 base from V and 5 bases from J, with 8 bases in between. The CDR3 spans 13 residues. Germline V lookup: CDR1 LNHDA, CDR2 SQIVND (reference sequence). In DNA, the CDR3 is TGTGCCAGTAGTATAGGGGCTTTTGAGACCCAGTACTTC. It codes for CASSIGAFETQYF. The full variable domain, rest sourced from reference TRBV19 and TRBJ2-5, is DGGITQSPKYLFRKEGQNVTLSCEQNLNHDAMYWYRQDPGQGLRLIYYSQIVNDFQKGDIAEGYSVSREKKESFPLTVTSAQKNPTAFYLCASSIGAFETQYFGPGTRLLVL.

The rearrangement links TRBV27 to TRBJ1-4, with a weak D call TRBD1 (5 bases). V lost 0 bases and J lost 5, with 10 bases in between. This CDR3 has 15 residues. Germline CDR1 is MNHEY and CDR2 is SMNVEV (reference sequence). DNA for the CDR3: TGTGCCAGCAGTTTATCGTGGCAGGGAAATGAAAAACTGTTTTTT. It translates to CASSLSWQGNEKLFF.

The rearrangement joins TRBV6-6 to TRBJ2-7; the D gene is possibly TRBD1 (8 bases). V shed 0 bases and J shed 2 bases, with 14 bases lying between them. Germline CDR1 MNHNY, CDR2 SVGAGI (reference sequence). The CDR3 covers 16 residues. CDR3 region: CASSYSYRGGPYEQYF. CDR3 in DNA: TGTGCCAGCAGTTACTCGTACAGGGGGGGTCCCTACGAGCAGTACTTC.

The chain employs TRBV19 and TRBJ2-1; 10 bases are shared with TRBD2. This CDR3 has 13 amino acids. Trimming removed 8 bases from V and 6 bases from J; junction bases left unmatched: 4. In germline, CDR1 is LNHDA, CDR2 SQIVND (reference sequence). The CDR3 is CASVLAGANEQFF. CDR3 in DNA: TGTGCCAGTGTGCTAGCGGGAGCCAATGAGCAGTTCTTC.

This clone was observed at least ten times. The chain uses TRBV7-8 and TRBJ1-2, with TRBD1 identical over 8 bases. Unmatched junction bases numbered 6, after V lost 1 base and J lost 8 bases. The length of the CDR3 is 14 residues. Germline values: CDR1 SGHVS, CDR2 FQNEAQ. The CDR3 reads CASSLVKSGGGYTF. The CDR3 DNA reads TGTGCCAGCAGCTTAGTGAAGTCAGGGGGCGGCTACACCTTC.

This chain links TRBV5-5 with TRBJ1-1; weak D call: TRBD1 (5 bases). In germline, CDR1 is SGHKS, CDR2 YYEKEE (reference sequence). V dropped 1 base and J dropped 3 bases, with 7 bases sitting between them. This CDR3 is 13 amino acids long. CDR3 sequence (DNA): TGTGCCAGCAGCTTGTTCAGGGACACTGAAGCTTTCTTT. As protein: CASSLFRDTEAFF.

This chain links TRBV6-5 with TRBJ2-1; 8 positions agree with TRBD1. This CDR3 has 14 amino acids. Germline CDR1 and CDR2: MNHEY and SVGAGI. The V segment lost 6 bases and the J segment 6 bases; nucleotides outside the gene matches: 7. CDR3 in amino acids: CASRLDRVLNEQFF. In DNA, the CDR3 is TGTGCCAGCAGATTGGACAGGGTCCTCAATGAGCAGTTCTTC.

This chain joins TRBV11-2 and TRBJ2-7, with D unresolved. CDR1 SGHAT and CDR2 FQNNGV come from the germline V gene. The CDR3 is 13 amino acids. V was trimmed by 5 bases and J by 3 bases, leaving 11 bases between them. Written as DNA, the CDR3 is TGTGCCAGCAGCGCCGGACGAAACTACGAGCAGTACTTC. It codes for CASSAGRNYEQYF.

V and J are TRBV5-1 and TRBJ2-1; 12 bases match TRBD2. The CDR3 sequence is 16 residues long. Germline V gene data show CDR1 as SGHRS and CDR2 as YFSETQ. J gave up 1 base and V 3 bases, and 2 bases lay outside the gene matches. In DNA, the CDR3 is TGCGCCAGCAGCTCGACTAGCGGGAGATCCTACAATGAGCAGTTCTTC. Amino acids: CASSSTSGRSYNEQFF.

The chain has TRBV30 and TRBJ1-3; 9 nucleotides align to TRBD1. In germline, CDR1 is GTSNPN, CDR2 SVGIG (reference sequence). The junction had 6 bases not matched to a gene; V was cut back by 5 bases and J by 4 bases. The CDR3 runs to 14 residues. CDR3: CAWAQGAYGNTIYF. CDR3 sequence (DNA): TGTGCCTGGGCACAGGGGGCGTACGGAAACACCATATATTTT. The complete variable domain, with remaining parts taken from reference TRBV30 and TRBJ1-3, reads SQTIHQWPATLVQPVGSPLSLECTVEGTSNPNLYWYRQAAGRGLQLLFYSVGIGQISSEVPQNLSASRPQDRQFILSSKKLLLSDSGFYLCAWAQGAYGNTIYFGEGSWLTVV.

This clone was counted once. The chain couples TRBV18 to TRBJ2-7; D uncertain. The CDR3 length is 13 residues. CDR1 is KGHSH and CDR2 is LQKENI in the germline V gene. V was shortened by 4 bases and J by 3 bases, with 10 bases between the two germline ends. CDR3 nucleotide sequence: TGTGCCAGCTCACTGGCACAAGTCTACGAGCAGTACTTC. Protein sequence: CASSLAQVYEQYF. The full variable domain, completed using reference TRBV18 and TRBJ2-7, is NAGVMQNPRHLVRRRGQEARLRCSPMKGHSHVYWYRQLPEEGLKFMVYLQKENIIDESGMPKERFSAEFPKEGPSILRIQQVVRGDSAAYFCASSLAQVYEQYFGPGTRLTVT.

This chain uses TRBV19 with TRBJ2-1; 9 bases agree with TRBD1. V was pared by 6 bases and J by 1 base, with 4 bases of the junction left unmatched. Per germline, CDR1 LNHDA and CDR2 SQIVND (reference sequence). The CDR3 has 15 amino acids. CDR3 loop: CASSVDRGSYNEQFF. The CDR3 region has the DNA TGTGCCAGTAGCGTGGACAGGGGATCCTACAATGAGCAGTTCTTC.

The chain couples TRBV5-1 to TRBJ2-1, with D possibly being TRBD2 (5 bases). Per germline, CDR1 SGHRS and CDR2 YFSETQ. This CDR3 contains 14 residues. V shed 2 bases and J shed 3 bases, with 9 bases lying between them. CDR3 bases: TGCGCCAGCAGCTTTAATAGCGACTACAATGAGCAGTTCTTC. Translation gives CASSFNSDYNEQFF.